This paragraph covers one T cell receptor beta chain sequence. The authors' processing: How many nucleated cells were present was estimated from reference gene primer amplification. Only in-frame clones appear in the TCRdb table, and some are missing; sequencing was by immunoSEQ multiplex PCR. V and J calls and clone size are those listed in that table; D and trimming were worked out from the DNA. Found here are around 50,000 clones, roughly nine tenths of them singletons; the top ten hold around 6.4%. The sample is drawn from a study of blood T cell repertoires in COVID-19. Across the whole study: The origin of the acute and convalescent COVID-19 samples was the United States, Italy and Spain. From T cells, B-cell-depleted T cells, or PBMCs came the material, which was cDNA or gDNA.

There are 16 residues in the CDR3. CDR1 ENHRY and CDR2 SYGVKD come from the germline V gene. The junction had 9 bases not matched to a gene; V was cut back by 5 bases and J by 4 bases. What was sequenced was peripheral blood. This TCR was recovered from a man aged 65-85 years with active COVID-19. This chain joins TRBV10-3 and TRBJ2-2, with 8 bases aligning to TRBD2. CDR3 region: CAISRGSGAGTGELFF. CDR3 coding DNA: TGTGCCATCAGTCGGGGTAGCGGGGCTGGCACCGGGGAGCTGTTTTTT.